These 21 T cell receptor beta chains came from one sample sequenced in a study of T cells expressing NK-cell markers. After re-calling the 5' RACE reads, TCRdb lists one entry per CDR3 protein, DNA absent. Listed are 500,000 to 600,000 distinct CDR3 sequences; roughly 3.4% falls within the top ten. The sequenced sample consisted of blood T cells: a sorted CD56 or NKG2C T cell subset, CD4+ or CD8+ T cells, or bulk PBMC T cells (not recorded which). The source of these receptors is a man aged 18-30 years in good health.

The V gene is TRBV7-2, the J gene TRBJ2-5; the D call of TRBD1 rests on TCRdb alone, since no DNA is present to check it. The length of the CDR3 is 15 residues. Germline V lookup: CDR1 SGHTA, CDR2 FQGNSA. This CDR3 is CASTQPGTDQETQYF.

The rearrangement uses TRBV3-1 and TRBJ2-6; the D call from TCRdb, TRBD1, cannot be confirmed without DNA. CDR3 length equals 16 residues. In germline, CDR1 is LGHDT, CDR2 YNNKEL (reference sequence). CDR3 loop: CASSLYQGVGANVLTF.

CDR3 in amino acids: CASSRQGRGGNTIYF. This chain uses TRBV6-1 with TRBJ1-3; there is no DNA to check the TCRdb D call of TRBD1. Germline CDR1 reads MNHNS; CDR2 reads SASEGT. This CDR3 comprises 15 residues.

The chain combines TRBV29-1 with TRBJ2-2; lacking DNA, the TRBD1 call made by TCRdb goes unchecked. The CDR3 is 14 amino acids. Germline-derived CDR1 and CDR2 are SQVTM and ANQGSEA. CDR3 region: CSVGRGGGTGELFF.

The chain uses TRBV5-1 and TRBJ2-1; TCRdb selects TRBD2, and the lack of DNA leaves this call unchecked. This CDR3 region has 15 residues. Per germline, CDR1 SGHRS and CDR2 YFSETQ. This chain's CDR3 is CASSLTSGRGDEQFF.

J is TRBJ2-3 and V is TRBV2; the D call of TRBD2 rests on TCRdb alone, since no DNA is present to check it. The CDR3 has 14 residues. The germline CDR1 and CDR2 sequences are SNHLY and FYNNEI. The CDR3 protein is CASSDAVAPDTQYF.

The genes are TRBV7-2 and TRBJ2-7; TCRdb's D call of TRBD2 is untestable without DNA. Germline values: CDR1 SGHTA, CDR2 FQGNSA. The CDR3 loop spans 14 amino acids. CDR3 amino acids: CASRVGGEVGEQYF.

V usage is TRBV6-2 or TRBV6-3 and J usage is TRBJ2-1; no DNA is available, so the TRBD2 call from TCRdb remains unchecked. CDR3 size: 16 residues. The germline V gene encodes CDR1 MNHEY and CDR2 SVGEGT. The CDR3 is CASSFLIGLGNNEQFF.

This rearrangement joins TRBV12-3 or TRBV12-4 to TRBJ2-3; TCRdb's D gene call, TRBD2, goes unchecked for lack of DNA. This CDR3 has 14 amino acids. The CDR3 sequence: CASTGLPSTDTQYF.

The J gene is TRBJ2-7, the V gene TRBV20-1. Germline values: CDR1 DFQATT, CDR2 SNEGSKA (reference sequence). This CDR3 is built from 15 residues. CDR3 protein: CSASRGYGWDYEQYF.

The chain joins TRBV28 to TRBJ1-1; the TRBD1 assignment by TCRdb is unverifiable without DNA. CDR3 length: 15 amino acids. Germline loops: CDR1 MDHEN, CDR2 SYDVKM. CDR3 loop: CASSPSRGELTEAFF. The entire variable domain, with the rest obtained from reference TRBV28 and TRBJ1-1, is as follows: DVKVTQSSRYLVKRTGEKVFLECVQDMDHENMFWYRQDPGLGLRLIYFSYDVKMKEKGDIPEGYSVSREKKERFSLILESASTNQTSMYLCASSPSRGELTEAFFGQGTRLTVV.

CDR3 sequence: CATVEREPYNEQFF. The chain recombines TRBV10-3 with TRBJ2-1. The CDR3 runs 14 residues. The germline V gene encodes CDR1 ENHRY and CDR2 SYGVKD.

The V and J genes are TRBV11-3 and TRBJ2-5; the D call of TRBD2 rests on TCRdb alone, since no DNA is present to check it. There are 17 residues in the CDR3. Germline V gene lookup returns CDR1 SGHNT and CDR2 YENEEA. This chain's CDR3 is CASSSGLAEPFQETQYF.

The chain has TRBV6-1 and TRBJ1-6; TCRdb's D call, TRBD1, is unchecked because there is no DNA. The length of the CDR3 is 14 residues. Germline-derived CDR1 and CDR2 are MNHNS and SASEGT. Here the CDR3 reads CASRDRQWNSPLHF.

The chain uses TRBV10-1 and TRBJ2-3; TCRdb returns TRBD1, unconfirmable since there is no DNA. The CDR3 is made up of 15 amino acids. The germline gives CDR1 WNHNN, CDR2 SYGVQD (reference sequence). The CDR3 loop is CASSDSVGGPNTQYF.

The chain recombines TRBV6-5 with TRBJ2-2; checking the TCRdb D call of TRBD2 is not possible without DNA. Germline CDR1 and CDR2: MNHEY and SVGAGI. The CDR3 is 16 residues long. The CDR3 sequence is CASSYGLAGVGGELFF.

CDR3 sequence reads: CASGQPLGNEQFF. The chain combines TRBV5-1 with TRBJ2-1. The CDR3 contains 13 residues. Germline lookup yields CDR1 SGHRS and CDR2 YFSETQ.

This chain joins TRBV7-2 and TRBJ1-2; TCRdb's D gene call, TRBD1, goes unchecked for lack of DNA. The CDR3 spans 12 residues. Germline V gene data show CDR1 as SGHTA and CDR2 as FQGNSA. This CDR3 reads CASSFRTIGYTF.

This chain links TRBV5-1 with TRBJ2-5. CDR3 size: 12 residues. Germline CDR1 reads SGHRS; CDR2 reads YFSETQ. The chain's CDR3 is CASSHPLGTQYF.

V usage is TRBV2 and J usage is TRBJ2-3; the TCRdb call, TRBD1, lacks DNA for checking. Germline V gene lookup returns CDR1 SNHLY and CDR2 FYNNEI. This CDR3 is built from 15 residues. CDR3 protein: CASSSRDRARGTQYF.

The CDR3 spells CASSLEVGGPWETQYF. This chain uses TRBV5-5 with TRBJ2-5; without DNA, the TCRdb call of TRBD2 cannot be checked. Germline lookup yields CDR1 SGHKS and CDR2 YYEKEE (reference sequence). The CDR3 spans 16 residues.